This T cell receptor beta chain was documented in a study of type 1 regulatory T cells. Study context: This in vitro CD4 product, T-allo10, is enriched for Tr1 cells and alloantigen-specific. Overall study findings and caveats: Compared with non-Tr1 cells, Tr1 cells showed a narrower TCR repertoire.

Each CDR3 protein is one row after TCRdb ran MiXCR on the reads. The repertoire holds 60,000 to 70,000 distinct CDR3 sequences, with more than 45% as singletons. As to this clonotype: Its antigen is not identified.

CDR1 is SGHTA and CDR2 is FQGNSA in the germline V gene. The CDR3 totals 14 residues. The germline V and J ends were trimmed by 5 bases and 0 bases, with 11 bases remaining between them. The sequenced material came from cultured non-Tr1 T cells, either the whole culture or a sorted T cell fraction (not recorded which). The receptor comes from a human donor in good health. V usage is TRBV7-2 and J usage is TRBJ2-7; D might be TRBD2 (5 bases). The CDR3 is CASSPRSGSYEQYF. Here the CDR3 DNA reads TGTGCCAGCAGCCCCAGAAGCGGCTCCTACGAGCAGTACTTC.